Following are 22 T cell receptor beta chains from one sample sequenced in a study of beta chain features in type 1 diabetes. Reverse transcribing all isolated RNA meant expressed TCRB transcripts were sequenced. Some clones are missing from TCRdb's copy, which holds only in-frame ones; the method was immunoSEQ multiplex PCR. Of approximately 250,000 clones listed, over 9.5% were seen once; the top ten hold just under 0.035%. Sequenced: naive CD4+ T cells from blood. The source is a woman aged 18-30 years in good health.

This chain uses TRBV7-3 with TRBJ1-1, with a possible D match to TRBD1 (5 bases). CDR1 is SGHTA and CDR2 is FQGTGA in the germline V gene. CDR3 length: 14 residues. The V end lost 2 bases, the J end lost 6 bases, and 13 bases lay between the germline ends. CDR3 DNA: TGTGCCAGCAGCTTACGGTCGTCAGGGCCTGAAGCTTTCTTT. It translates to CASSLRSSGPEAFF. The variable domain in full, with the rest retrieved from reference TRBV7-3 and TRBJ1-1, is GAGVSQTPSNKVTEKGKYVELRCDPISGHTALYWYRQSLGQGPEFLIYFQGTGAADDSGLPNDRFFAVRPEGSVSTLKIQRTERGDSAVYLCASSLRSSGPEAFFGQGTRLTVV.

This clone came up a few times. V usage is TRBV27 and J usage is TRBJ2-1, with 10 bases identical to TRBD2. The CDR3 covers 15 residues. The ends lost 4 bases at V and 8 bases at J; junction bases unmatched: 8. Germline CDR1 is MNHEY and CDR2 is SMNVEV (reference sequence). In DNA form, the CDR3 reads TGTGCCAGCAGTTCACCACTAGCGGGGCGGGATGAGCAGTTCTTC. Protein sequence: CASSSPLAGRDEQFF.

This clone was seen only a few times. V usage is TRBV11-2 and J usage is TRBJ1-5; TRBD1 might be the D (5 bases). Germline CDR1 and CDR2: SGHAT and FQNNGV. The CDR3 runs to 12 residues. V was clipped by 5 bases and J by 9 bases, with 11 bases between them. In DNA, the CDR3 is TGTGCCAGCAGCGCCTTGGGGGGGCCCCAGCATTTT. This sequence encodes CASSALGGPQHF.

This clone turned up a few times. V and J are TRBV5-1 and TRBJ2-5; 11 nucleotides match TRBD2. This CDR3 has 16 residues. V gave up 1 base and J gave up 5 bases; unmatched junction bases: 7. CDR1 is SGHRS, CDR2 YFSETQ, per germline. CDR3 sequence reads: CASSLLAGGPEETQYF. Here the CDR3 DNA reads TGCGCCAGCAGCTTGTTAGCGGGAGGGCCCGAGGAGACCCAGTACTTC.

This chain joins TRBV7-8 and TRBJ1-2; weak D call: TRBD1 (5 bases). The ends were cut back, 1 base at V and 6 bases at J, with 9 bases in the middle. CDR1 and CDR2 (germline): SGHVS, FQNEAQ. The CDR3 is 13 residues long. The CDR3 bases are TGTGCCAGCAGCTTAGTAGTAGGGGATGGCTACACCTTC. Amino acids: CASSLVVGDGYTF.

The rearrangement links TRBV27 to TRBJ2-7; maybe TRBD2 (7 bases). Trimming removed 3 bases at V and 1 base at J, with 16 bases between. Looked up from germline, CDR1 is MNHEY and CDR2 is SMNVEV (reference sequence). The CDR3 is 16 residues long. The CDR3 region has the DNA TGTGCCAGCAGTTTCAATTGGGGGGGGCCGTCCTACGAGCAGTACTTC. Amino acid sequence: CASSFNWGGPSYEQYF.

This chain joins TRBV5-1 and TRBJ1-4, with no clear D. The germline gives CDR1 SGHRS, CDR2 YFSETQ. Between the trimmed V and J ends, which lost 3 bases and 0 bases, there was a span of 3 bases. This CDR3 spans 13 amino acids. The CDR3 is CASSSATNEKLFF. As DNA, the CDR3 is TGCGCCAGCAGCTCTGCAACTAATGAAAAACTGTTTTTT.

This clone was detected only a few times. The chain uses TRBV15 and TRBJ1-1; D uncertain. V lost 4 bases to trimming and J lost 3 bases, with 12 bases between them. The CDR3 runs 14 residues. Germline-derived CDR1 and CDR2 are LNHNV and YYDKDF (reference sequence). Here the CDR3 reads CATSKRVGDTEAFF. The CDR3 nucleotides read TGTGCCACCAGCAAGAGGGTCGGAGACACTGAAGCTTTCTTT.

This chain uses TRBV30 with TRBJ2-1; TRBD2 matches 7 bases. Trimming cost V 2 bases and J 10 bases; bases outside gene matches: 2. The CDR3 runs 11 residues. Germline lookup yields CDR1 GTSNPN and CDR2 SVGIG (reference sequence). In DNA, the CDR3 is TGTGCCTGGAGTACTAGCGAGGAGCAGTTCTTC. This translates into CAWSTSEEQFF.

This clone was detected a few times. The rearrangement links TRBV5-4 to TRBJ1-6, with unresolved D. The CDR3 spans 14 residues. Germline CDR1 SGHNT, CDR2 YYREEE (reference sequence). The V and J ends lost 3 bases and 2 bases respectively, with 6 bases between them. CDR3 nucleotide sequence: TGTGCCAGCAGCTCTTTTGCCTATAATTCACCCCTCCACTTT. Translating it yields CASSSFAYNSPLHF. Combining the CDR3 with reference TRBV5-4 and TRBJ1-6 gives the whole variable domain ETGVTQSPTHLIKTRGQQVTLRCSSQSGHNTVSWYQQALGQGPQFIFQYYREEENGRGNFPPRFSGLQFPNYSSELNVNALELDDSALYLCASSSFAYNSPLHFGNGTRLTVT.

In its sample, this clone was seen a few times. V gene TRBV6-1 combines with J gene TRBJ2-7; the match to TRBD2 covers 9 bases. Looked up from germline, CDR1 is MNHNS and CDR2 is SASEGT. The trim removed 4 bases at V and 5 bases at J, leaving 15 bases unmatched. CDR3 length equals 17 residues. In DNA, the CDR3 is TGTGCCAGCAGTGTGGTTAGCGGGAGAGCCCAGAGGGACGAGCAGTACTTC. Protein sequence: CASSVVSGRAQRDEQYF.

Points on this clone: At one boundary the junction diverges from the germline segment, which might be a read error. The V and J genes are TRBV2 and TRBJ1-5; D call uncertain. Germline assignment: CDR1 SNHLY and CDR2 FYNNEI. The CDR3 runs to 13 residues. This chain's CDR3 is CAGSVYSNQPQHF. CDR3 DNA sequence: TGTGCCGGCAGCGTGTATAGCAATCAGCCCCAGCATTTT.

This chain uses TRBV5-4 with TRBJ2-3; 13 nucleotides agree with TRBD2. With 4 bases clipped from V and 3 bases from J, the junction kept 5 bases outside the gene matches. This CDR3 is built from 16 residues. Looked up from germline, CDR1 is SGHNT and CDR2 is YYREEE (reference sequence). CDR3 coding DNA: TGTGCCAGCAGCGTCGGACTAGCGGGAGTAACAGATACGCAGTATTTT. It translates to CASSVGLAGVTDTQYF.

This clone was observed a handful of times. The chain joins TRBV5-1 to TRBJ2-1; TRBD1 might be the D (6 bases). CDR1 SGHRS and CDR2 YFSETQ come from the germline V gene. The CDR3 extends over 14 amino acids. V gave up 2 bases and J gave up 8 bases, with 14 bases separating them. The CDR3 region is CASSLTAGADEQFF. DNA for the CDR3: TGCGCCAGCAGCTTAACGGCAGGGGCTGATGAGCAGTTCTTC. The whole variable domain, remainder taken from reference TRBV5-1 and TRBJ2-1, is KAGVTQTPRYLIKTRGQQVTLSCSPISGHRSVSWYQQTPGQGLQFLFEYFSETQRNKGNFPGRFSGRQFSNSRSEMNVSTLELGDSALYLCASSLTAGADEQFFGPGTRLTVL.

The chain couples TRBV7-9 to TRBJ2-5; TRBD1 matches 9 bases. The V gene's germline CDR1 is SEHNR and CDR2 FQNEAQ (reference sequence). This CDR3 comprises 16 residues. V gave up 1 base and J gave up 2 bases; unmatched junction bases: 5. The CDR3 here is CASSLDWTGAQETQYF. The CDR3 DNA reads TGTGCCAGCAGCTTAGACTGGACAGGGGCTCAAGAGACCCAGTACTTC. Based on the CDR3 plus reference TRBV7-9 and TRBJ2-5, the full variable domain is DTGVSQNPRHKITKRGQNVTFRCDPISEHNRLYWYRQTLGQGPEFLTYFQNEAQLEKSRLLSDRFSAERPKGSFSTLEIQRTEQGDSAMYLCASSLDWTGAQETQYFGPGTRLLVL.

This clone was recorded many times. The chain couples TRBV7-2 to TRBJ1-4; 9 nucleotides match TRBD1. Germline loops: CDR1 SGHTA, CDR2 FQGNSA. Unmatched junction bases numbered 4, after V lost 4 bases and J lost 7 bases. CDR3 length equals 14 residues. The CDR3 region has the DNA TGTGCCAGCAGCTCTGGACAGGGGACTGAAAAACTGTTTTTT. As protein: CASSSGQGTEKLFF.

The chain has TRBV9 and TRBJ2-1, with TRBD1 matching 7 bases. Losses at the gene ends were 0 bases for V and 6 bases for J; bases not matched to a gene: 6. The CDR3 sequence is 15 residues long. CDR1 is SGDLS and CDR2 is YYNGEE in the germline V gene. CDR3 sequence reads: CASSVVGTAFNEQFF. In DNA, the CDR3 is TGTGCCAGCAGCGTAGTCGGGACAGCCTTCAATGAGCAGTTCTTC.

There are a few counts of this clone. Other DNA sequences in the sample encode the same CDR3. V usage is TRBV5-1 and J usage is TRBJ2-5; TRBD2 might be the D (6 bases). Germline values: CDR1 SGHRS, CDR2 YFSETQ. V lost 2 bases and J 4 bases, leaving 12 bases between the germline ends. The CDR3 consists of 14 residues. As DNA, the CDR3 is TGCGCCAGCAGCTTCGGAGGGGCAGGAGAGACCCAGTACTTC. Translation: CASSFGGAGETQYF. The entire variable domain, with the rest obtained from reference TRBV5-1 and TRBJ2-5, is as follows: KAGVTQTPRYLIKTRGQQVTLSCSPISGHRSVSWYQQTPGQGLQFLFEYFSETQRNKGNFPGRFSGRQFSNSRSEMNVSTLELGDSALYLCASSFGGAGETQYFGPGTRLLVL.

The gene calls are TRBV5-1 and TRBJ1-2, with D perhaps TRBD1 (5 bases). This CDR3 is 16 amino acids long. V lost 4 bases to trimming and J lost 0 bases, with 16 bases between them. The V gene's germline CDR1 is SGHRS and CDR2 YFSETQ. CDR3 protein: CASSTERGQPNYGYTF. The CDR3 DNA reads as TGCGCCAGCAGCACCGAGCGGGGCCAACCTAACTATGGCTACACCTTC.

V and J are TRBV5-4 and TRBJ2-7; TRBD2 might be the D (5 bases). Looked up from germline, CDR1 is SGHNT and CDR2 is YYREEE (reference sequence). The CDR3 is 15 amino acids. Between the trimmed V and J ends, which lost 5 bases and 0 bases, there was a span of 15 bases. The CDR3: CASRKDLMSSYEQYF. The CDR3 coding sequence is TGTGCCAGCAGAAAGGACTTAATGAGCTCCTACGAGCAGTACTTC.

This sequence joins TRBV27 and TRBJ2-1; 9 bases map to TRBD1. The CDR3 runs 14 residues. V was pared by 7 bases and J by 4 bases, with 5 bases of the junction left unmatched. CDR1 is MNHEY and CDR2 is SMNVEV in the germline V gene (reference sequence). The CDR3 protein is CASKHDRGYNEQFF. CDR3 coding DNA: TGTGCCAGCAAACACGACAGGGGGTACAATGAGCAGTTCTTC.

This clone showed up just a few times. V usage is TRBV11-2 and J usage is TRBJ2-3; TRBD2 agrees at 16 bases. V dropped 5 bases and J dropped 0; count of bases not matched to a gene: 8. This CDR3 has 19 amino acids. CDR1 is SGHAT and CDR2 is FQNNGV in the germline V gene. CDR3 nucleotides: TGTGCCAGCAGCCGGGGACTAGCGGGAGGGCCTGTTAGCACAGATACGCAGTATTTT. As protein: CASSRGLAGGPVSTDTQYF.